These T cell receptor beta chains were read from a single sample in a study of blood T cell repertoires in COVID-19. The table came from immunoSEQ multiplex PCR; TCRdb's copy has only in-frame clones and leaves some out. This repertoire shows about 44,000 clones, around 82% found once; its top ten account for more than 4%. Sequenced sample: peripheral blood. The receptor set was obtained from a woman aged 70-85 years with acute or convalescent COVID-19. Both conserved end residues are part of each CDR3. D genes are given only for firm matches. Only part of the rows carry a size: once, few, many, or a class if the clone is expanded.

length: 16
J: TRBJ2-1
V: TRBV7-3
D: TRBD2
size: -
CDR3: CASSPMGLAGENEQFF
DNA: TGTGCCAGCAGCCCAATGGGACTAGCGGGAGAAAATGAGCAGTTCTTC

length: 16
J: TRBJ2-1
V: TRBV28
D: TRBD2
size: -
CDR3: CASSSARTSGSHEQFF
DNA: TGTGCCAGCAGTTCAGCTCGGACTAGCGGGAGTCATGAGCAGTTCTTC

length: 14
J: TRBJ2-1
V: TRBV7-8
D: TRBD1
size: -
CDR3: CASSLGQGVDEQFF
DNA: TGTGCCAGCAGCTTAGGACAGGGGGTCGATGAGCAGTTCTTC

length: 14
J: TRBJ1-2
V: TRBV19
D: -
size: -
CDR3: CASSPRGRGYGYTF
DNA: TGTGCCAGTAGTCCGCGCGGCAGGGGCTATGGCTACACCTTC

length: 15
J: TRBJ1-4
V: TRBV10-2
D: -
size: -
CDR3: CASSGAGYANEKLFF
DNA: TGCGCCAGCAGTGGGGCAGGGTACGCTAATGAAAAACTGTTTTTT

length: 17
J: TRBJ2-2
V: TRBV9
D: -
size: -
CDR3: CASSANAGPNTNGELFF
DNA: TGTGCCAGCAGCGCGAATGCGGGACCGAATACTAACGGGGAGCTGTTTTTT

length: 19
J: TRBJ2-4
V: TRBV6-2/TRBV6-3
D: -
size: -
CDR3: CASSLHRAASLRGKNIQYF
DNA: TGTGCCAGCAGCCTTCATCGTGCTGCCTCCCTACGGGGCAAAAACATTCAGTACTTC

length: 16
J: TRBJ1-1
V: TRBV6-5
D: -
size: -
CDR3: CASSYQGTLKNTEAFF
DNA: TGTGCCAGCAGTTACCAGGGAACTCTAAAGAACACTGAAGCTTTCTTT

length: 15
J: TRBJ1-6
V: TRBV25-1
D: TRBD1
size: -
CDR3: CASRAGTGSFTPLHF
DNA: TGTGCCAGCAGGGCCGGGACAGGGTCGTTTACACCCCTCCACTTT

length: 15
J: TRBJ2-1
V: TRBV7-9
D: -
size: -
CDR3: CASSLVSGSYNEQFF
DNA: TGTGCCAGCAGCTTGGTCAGCGGGTCCTACAATGAGCAGTTCTTC

length: 15
J: TRBJ2-1
V: TRBV5-1
D: -
size: once
CDR3: CASSPGMGSYNEQFF
DNA: TGCGCCAGCAGCCCAGGGATGGGCTCCTACAATGAGCAGTTCTTC

length: 15
J: TRBJ2-2
V: TRBV3-1/TRBV3-2
D: -
size: -
CDR3: CASSQAGVSTGELFF
DNA: TGTGCCAGCAGCCAAGCGGGAGTGAGTACCGGGGAGCTGTTTTTT

length: 16
J: TRBJ2-7
V: TRBV5-5
D: TRBD1
size: -
CDR3: CASSWGPGQGSYEQYF
DNA: TGTGCCAGCAGCTGGGGGCCGGGACAGGGCTCCTACGAGCAGTACTTC

length: 15
J: TRBJ2-2
V: TRBV3-1/TRBV3-2
D: TRBD2
size: -
CDR3: CASSLAGPNTGELFF
DNA: TGTGCCAGCAGCTTAGCGGGACCCAACACCGGGGAGCTGTTTTTT

length: 13
J: TRBJ2-7
V: TRBV6-6
D: -
size: -
CDR3: CASSETRAYEQYF
DNA: TGTGCCAGCAGCGAAACTAGGGCCTACGAGCAGTACTTC

length: 12
J: TRBJ2-2
V: TRBV7-2
D: -
size: -
CDR3: CASSSGFGELFF
DNA: TGTGCCAGCAGCTCGGGATTCGGGGAGCTGTTTTTT

length: 12
J: TRBJ2-7
V: TRBV5-1
D: TRBD2
size: -
CDR3: CASSTTSGEQYF
DNA: TGCGCCAGCAGCACAACTAGCGGGGAGCAGTACTTC

length: 16
J: TRBJ2-2
V: TRBV11-3
D: TRBD1
size: -
CDR3: CASSVTQGVVTGELFF
DNA: TGTGCCAGCAGCGTAACGCAGGGGGTCGTGACCGGGGAGCTGTTTTTT

length: 19
J: TRBJ2-7
V: TRBV19
D: TRBD1
size: few
CDR3: CASSMGTGQGPSRIYEQYF
DNA: TGTGCCAGTAGTATGGGCACGGGACAGGGTCCGTCCCGTATCTACGAGCAGTACTTC

length: 14
J: TRBJ1-1
V: TRBV5-1
D: TRBD1
size: -
CDR3: CASSSLGTDTEAFF
DNA: TGCGCCAGCAGCTCGCTTGGGACAGACACTGAAGCTTTCTTT

length: 14
J: TRBJ1-5
V: TRBV28
D: -
size: -
CDR3: CASSSKQGWQPQHF
DNA: TGTGCCAGCAGTTCAAAACAGGGTTGGCAGCCCCAGCATTTT

length: 20
J: TRBJ2-3
V: TRBV7-8
D: TRBD2
size: -
CDR3: CASSLASVRGLSGSEDTQYF
DNA: TGTGCCAGCAGCCTAGCGTCAGTAAGGGGCCTTAGCGGGAGTGAAGATACGCAGTATTTT

length: 13
J: TRBJ1-5
V: TRBV11-2
D: -
size: -
CDR3: CASSLDLTQPQHF
DNA: TGTGCCAGCAGCTTAGACCTAACCCAGCCCCAGCATTTT

length: 12
J: TRBJ2-1
V: TRBV6-2/TRBV6-3
D: -
size: -
CDR3: CASSVPFNEQFF
DNA: TGTGCCAGCAGTGTCCCGTTCAATGAGCAGTTCTTC

length: 14
J: TRBJ2-6
V: TRBV6-5
D: -
size: -
CDR3: CASNEGPGANVLTF
DNA: TGTGCCAGCAACGAGGGCCCTGGGGCCAACGTCCTGACTTTC

length: 11
J: TRBJ1-2
V: TRBV30
D: -
size: -
CDR3: CAWSRGVGYTF
DNA: TGTGCCTGGAGTCGCGGGGTAGGCTACACCTTC

length: 15
J: TRBJ2-7
V: TRBV7-9
D: TRBD2
size: -
CDR3: CASSLRLAGVYEQYF
DNA: TGTGCCAGCAGCTTACGGCTAGCGGGGGTATACGAGCAGTACTTC

length: 15
J: TRBJ2-7
V: TRBV7-2
D: TRBD2
size: -
CDR3: CASSLGTSGTYEQYF
DNA: TGTGCCAGCAGCTTAGGGACTAGCGGAACCTACGAGCAGTACTTC

length: 16
J: TRBJ1-5
V: TRBV28
D: -
size: -
CDR3: CASRVRGVQTNQPQHF
DNA: TGTGCCAGCCGGGTTCGCGGGGTTCAAACCAATCAGCCCCAGCATTTT

length: 16
J: TRBJ1-2
V: TRBV27
D: TRBD1
size: -
CDR3: CASSPRQGAHLNGYTF
DNA: TGTGCCAGCAGTCCAAGACAGGGGGCGCATTTAAATGGCTACACCTTC

length: 14
J: TRBJ2-7
V: TRBV7-9
D: TRBD1
size: -
CDR3: CASSVGQGFYEQYF
DNA: TGTGCCAGCAGCGTCGGACAGGGGTTCTACGAGCAGTACTTC

length: 14
J: TRBJ2-7
V: TRBV5-1
D: TRBD2
size: -
CDR3: CASSPGGAGVEQYF
DNA: TGCGCCAGCAGCCCCGGGGGAGCGGGAGTTGAGCAGTACTTC

length: 15
J: TRBJ1-1
V: TRBV28
D: -
size: -
CDR3: CASSSPQGMNTEAFF
DNA: TGTGCCAGCAGTTCACCCCAGGGGATGAACACTGAAGCTTTCTTT

length: 15
J: TRBJ2-2
V: TRBV5-6
D: -
size: -
CDR3: CASSLLQRGTGELFF
DNA: TGTGCCAGCAGCTTACTCCAGCGCGGCACCGGGGAGCTGTTTTTT

length: 15
J: TRBJ2-7
V: TRBV7-7
D: -
size: -
CDR3: CASSLSQGSSYEQYF
DNA: TGTGCTAGCAGCTTATCTCAGGGGTCCTCCTACGAGCAGTACTTC

length: 15
J: TRBJ2-7
V: TRBV6-5
D: TRBD2
size: -
CDR3: CASSSDWGGSYEQYF
DNA: TGTGCCAGCAGTTCCGATTGGGGCGGGAGCTACGAGCAGTACTTC

length: 13
J: TRBJ2-1
V: TRBV27
D: -
size: -
CDR3: CASSSGGKTEQFF
DNA: TGTGCCAGCAGTTCGGGCGGGAAAACTGAGCAGTTCTTC